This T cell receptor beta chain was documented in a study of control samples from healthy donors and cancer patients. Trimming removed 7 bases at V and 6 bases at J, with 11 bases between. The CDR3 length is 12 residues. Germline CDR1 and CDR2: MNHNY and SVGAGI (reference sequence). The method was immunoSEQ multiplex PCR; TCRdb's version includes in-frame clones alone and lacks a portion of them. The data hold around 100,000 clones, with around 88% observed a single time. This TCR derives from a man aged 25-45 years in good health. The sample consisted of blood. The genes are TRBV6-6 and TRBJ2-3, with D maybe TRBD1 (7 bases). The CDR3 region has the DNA TGTGCCAGCACAGGGGGGAGGGATACGCAGTATTTT. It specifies CASTGGRDTQYF.